Only a few counts were recorded for the clone carrying this T cell receptor beta chain. Its antigen is undetermined. This sample is part of a study of vaccination and CD4 T cells after COVID-19. The Oncomine TCR Beta short-read assay was applied to DNA of cultured CD4+ T cells. TCRdb itself ran the PCR reads through MiXCR, one entry per CDR3 protein. This table has 10,000 to 12,000 distinct CDR3 sequences, about 28% appearing once. The treatment was: approximately 9-day PBMC culture with coronavirus spike peptide pools or control peptides (ViraFEST assay). Each well held around 2 million PBMCs in IL-2 (about 9.3 IU/ml) medium with approximately 9.1 ug/ml peptide pools. At both days 3 and 7, half the medium was replaced with fresh IL-2 medium. Here the sequenced sample was CD4+ T cells from blood, cultured in vitro, taken after SARS-CoV-2 vaccination. This clonotype was sampled from a human donor who had recovered from COVID-19.

The CDR3 protein is CASSSLGLYAFF. The CDR3 nucleotides read TGTGCCAGCAGCTCCCTTGGACTCTATGCTTTCTTT. The chain couples TRBV7-2 to TRBJ1-1; D gene uncertain. Germline V gene sequence: CDR1 SGHTA, CDR2 FQGNSA. This CDR3 comprises 12 residues. Trimming removed 4 bases at V and 11 bases at J, with 14 bases between.